These 26 T cell receptor beta chains were sequenced from one sample in a study of blood T cell repertoires in COVID-19. This table comes from immunoSEQ multiplex PCR, and its TCRdb copy is limited to in-frame clones, with some not included. The sample carries 85,000 to 100,000 clones, 79% recorded once. Sequenced material: peripheral blood. The receptors shown here come from a woman older than 75 with active or convalescent COVID-19.

The chain uses TRBV25-1 and TRBJ2-3, with 9 positions matching TRBD2. Germline V CDR1 and CDR2: MGHDK, SYGVNS. The CDR3 sequence is 16 residues long. The V and J ends lost 3 bases and 1 base, in that order; junction bases with no gene match: 5. The CDR3 DNA sequence: TGTGCCAGCAGTGATAAGGCGGGAGGGGGCACAGATACGCAGTATTTT. Encoded protein: CASSDKAGGGTDTQYF. Complete variable domain (other parts from reference TRBV25-1 and TRBJ2-3): EADIYQTPRYLVIGTGKKITLECSQTMGHDKMYWYQQDPGMELHLIHYSYGVNSTEKGDLSSESTVSRIRTEHFPLTLESARPSHTSQYLCASSDKAGGGTDTQYFGPGTRLTVL.

The chain uses TRBV19 and TRBJ1-5, with D tentatively TRBD1 (6 bases). Germline values: CDR1 LNHDA, CDR2 SQIVND (reference sequence). The CDR3 has 14 amino acids. V was shortened by 6 bases and J by 1 base, with 10 bases between the two germline ends. CDR3 in DNA: TGTGCCAGTAGCATACAGGGAAGCAATCAGCCCCAGCATTTT. This translates into CASSIQGSNQPQHF.

The sample holds a few counts of this clone. This chain links TRBV19 with TRBJ2-6; TRBD1 might be the D (5 bases). CDR3 size: 17 residues. Germline CDR1 reads LNHDA; CDR2 reads SQIVND (reference sequence). The V gene lost 1 base and the J gene lost 3 bases, with 13 bases spanning the gap. The CDR3 protein is CASSIGTSLVGANVLTF. In DNA, the CDR3 is TGTGCCAGTAGTATAGGGACAAGTCTTGTTGGGGCCAACGTCCTGACTTTC. The complete variable domain, with remaining parts taken from reference TRBV19 and TRBJ2-6, reads DGGITQSPKYLFRKEGQNVTLSCEQNLNHDAMYWYRQDPGQGLRLIYYSQIVNDFQKGDIAEGYSVSREKKESFPLTVTSAQKNPTAFYLCASSIGTSLVGANVLTFGAGSRLTVL.

A note on this clone: A read error may account for a junction end that differs from germline. The V gene is TRBV5-1, the J gene TRBJ2-3, with TRBD1 as a possible D gene (6 bases). This CDR3 is built from 14 residues. The germline CDR1 and CDR2 sequences are SGHRS and YFSETQ. The CDR3 coding sequence is TGTGCCAGCAGCCGGGGACAAATCACAGATACGCAGTATTTT. This sequence encodes CASSRGQITDTQYF.

The chain carries TRBV24-1 and TRBJ2-3, with a tentative D call TRBD2 (7 bases). The CDR3 sequence is 15 residues long. Germline values: CDR1 KGHDR, CDR2 SFDVKD. The V and J ends lost 5 bases and 3 bases respectively, with 14 bases between them. CDR3 loop: CATSGRGASTDTQYF. Here the CDR3 DNA reads TGTGCCACCAGTGGCCGGGGGGCGAGTACAGATACGCAGTATTTT.

V is TRBV5-1 and J is TRBJ2-3; 10 bases are shared with TRBD1. Per the germline V gene, CDR1 is SGHRS and CDR2 is YFSETQ. J gave up 4 bases and V 4 bases, and 0 bases lay outside the gene matches. This CDR3 is built from 13 residues. For the CDR3, the DNA is TGCGCCAGCAGCGGACAGGGGGCAGATACGCAGTATTTT. Encoded protein: CASSGQGADTQYF.

The chain combines TRBV19 with TRBJ1-3; 10 bases align to TRBD1. This CDR3 is built from 14 residues. J lost 3 bases, V lost 10 bases, and 6 bases had no gene match. Germline V gene sequence: CDR1 LNHDA, CDR2 SQIVND (reference sequence). The CDR3 DNA is TGTGCCATCGAGGACAGGGGGAATGGAAACACCATATATTTT. Residues: CAIEDRGNGNTIYF.

This sequence joins TRBV5-1 and TRBJ2-2; a weak D match, TRBD1 (5 bases). The ends were cut back, 4 bases at V and 7 bases at J, with 11 bases in the middle. The CDR3 runs to 13 residues. The germline V gene has CDR1 SGHRS and CDR2 YFSETQ. Here the CDR3 reads CASSDQGVGELFF. For the CDR3, the DNA is TGCGCCAGCAGCGACCAGGGTGTCGGGGAGCTGTTTTTT.

This chain joins TRBV28 and TRBJ1-4, with a tentative D call TRBD1 (5 bases). Trimming removed 6 bases at V and 4 bases at J, with 42 bases between. This CDR3 contains 24 residues. The germline CDR1 and CDR2 sequences are MDHEN and SYDVKM. In DNA, the CDR3 is TGTGCCAGCAGCATGCGGGAGGGACCGCGGTTTCCCACTTCATTTAACTTTTTTAATGAAAAACTGTTTTTT. Amino acid sequence: CASSMREGPRFPTSFNFFNEKLFF.

The chain joins TRBV6-5 to TRBJ2-1, with 7 bases lining up with TRBD1. This CDR3 spans 15 amino acids. J gave up 5 bases and V 4 bases, and 8 bases lay outside the gene matches. The V gene's germline CDR1 is MNHEY and CDR2 SVGAGI. The CDR3 region has the DNA TGTGCCAGCAGTTTTCACGGACAGGAAAACAATGAGCAGTTCTTC. Protein product: CASSFHGQENNEQFF.

The chain uses TRBV6-5 and TRBJ1-1; a possible D gene is TRBD1 (5 bases). V was pared by 7 bases and J by 1 base, with 10 bases between. The germline V gene has CDR1 MNHEY and CDR2 SVGAGI. The CDR3 spans 13 residues. The CDR3 region is CASTDGGNTEAFF. The CDR3, as DNA: TGTGCCAGCACCGACGGGGGGAACACTGAAGCTTTCTTT.

This clone was detected a few times. V usage is TRBV11-3 and J usage is TRBJ2-5; 7 positions match TRBD2. The ends lost 5 bases at V and 4 bases at J; junction bases unmatched: 4. Germline CDR1 and CDR2: SGHNT and YENEEA. The CDR3 totals 13 residues. The chain's CDR3 is CASSLERGETQYF. CDR3 DNA: TGTGCCAGCAGCCTTGAGCGGGGAGAGACCCAGTACTTC.

The J gene is TRBJ2-1, the V gene TRBV28; perhaps TRBD2 as D (7 bases). CDR3 length equals 16 residues. Germline V lookup: CDR1 MDHEN, CDR2 SYDVKM. V lost 10 bases to trimming and J lost 2 bases, with 21 bases between them. CDR3 in DNA: TGTGCCACCGCGGGGGCTAGCGGCCAAACCTACAATGAGCAGTTCTTC. Its translation is CATAGASGQTYNEQFF.

The gene calls are TRBV3-1 (or the pseudogene TRBV3-2) and TRBJ2-5; 10 bases align to TRBD2. Germline V gene lookup returns CDR1 LGHDT and CDR2 YNNKEL (reference sequence). The CDR3 covers 19 residues. V was clipped by 0 bases and J by 5 bases; unmatched bases: 15. The CDR3 coding sequence is TGTGCCAGCAGCCAAGATCCCCTAATAGCGGGAGGAGGTTGGGAGACCCAGTACTTC. Translating it yields CASSQDPLIAGGGWETQYF.

The chain carries TRBV18 and TRBJ1-1; 8 nucleotides line up with TRBD1. Unmatched junction bases numbered 11, after V lost 7 bases and J lost 4 bases. This CDR3 contains 15 residues. Germline CDR1 reads KGHSH; CDR2 reads LQKENI. The chain's CDR3 is CASFLDRGGGTEAFF. CDR3 DNA sequence: TGTGCCAGCTTCTTAGACAGGGGAGGTGGCACTGAAGCTTTCTTT.

In nucleotides, the CDR3 is TGTGCCAGCAGTTACGGCGACGACAGGAGCACTGAAGCTTTCTTT. Its protein is CASSYGDDRSTEAFF. The chain recombines TRBV7-9 with TRBJ1-1; a possible D gene is TRBD1 (6 bases). The CDR3 consists of 15 residues. Trimming took 6 bases from V and 4 from J, leaving 18 bases between them. Germline V gene data show CDR1 as SEHNR and CDR2 as FQNEAQ (reference sequence).

The chain links TRBV9 to TRBJ2-1; 12 bases align to TRBD2. The length of the CDR3 is 15 residues. The trim removed 3 bases at V and 8 bases at J, leaving 6 bases unmatched. Germline assignment: CDR1 SGDLS and CDR2 YYNGEE. As DNA, the CDR3 is TGTGCCAGCAGCGCGACTAGCGGGAGCTTCCATGAGCAGTTCTTC. It translates to CASSATSGSFHEQFF.

The J gene is TRBJ2-7, the V gene TRBV6-5; the D gene is possibly TRBD2 (6 bases). CDR1 and CDR2 (germline): MNHEY, SVGAGI. The CDR3 covers 14 residues. V dropped 5 bases and J dropped 5 bases, with 16 bases sitting between them. The CDR3 nucleotides are TGTGCCAGCAGTCCTCCATCAGGAGGGAACGAGCAGTACTTC. This gives the protein CASSPPSGGNEQYF.

This chain's CDR3 is CASSPTRRGGQETQYF. DNA of the CDR3: TGCGCCAGCAGCCCAACCAGGAGGGGAGGACAAGAGACCCAGTACTTC. This chain links TRBV23-1 with TRBJ2-5; a weak D match, TRBD2 (6 bases). TRBV23-1 is known as an ORF, though its function is uncertain. The ends were cut back, 6 bases at V and 2 bases at J, with 19 bases in the middle. The CDR3 contains 16 residues.

The J gene is TRBJ2-5, the V gene TRBV10-2, with 9 bases matching TRBD2. Germline assignment: CDR1 WSHSY and CDR2 SAAADI. The junction had 9 bases not matched to a gene; V was cut back by 7 bases and J by 3 bases. The CDR3 has 15 residues. The chain's CDR3 is CASKTGLASEETQYF. CDR3 nucleotide sequence: TGCGCCAGCAAGACAGGACTAGCGAGTGAAGAGACCCAGTACTTC.

This clone occurred a few times. V and J are TRBV10-3 and TRBJ1-3; D is unresolved. The V gene lost 6 bases and the J gene lost 4 bases, with 10 bases spanning the gap. Germline V gene sequence: CDR1 ENHRY, CDR2 SYGVKD. The CDR3 runs 13 residues. In nucleotides, the CDR3 is TGTGCCATCAGCCTCGGGGAGGGAAACACCATATATTTT. Encoded protein: CAISLGEGNTIYF.

The chain links TRBV6-2 or TRBV6-3 to TRBJ2-2; 8 bases align to TRBD1. Germline CDR1 reads MNHEY; CDR2 reads SVGEGT. The CDR3 is 15 residues long. J lost 6 bases, V lost 4 bases, and 7 bases had no gene match. The CDR3 here is CASSFQTGVAGELFF. The DNA for the CDR3 is TGTGCCAGCAGTTTCCAGACAGGGGTGGCCGGGGAGCTGTTTTTT.

The chain carries TRBV28 and TRBJ1-2, with 8 bases matching TRBD1. The V gene end was trimmed by 1 base and the J gene end by 6 bases; junction bases not matched to a gene: 10. Germline loops: CDR1 MDHEN, CDR2 SYDVKM. This CDR3 spans 16 amino acids. The CDR3 DNA reads TGTGCCAGCAGTTTATATTTAGTATGGACAGGGAATGGCTACACCTTC. Translated, it gives CASSLYLVWTGNGYTF.

The rearrangement uses TRBV2 and TRBJ2-7, with TRBD2 identical over 11 bases. The germline V gene has CDR1 SNHLY and CDR2 FYNNEI. V gave up 9 bases and J gave up 7 bases; unmatched junction bases: 11. The CDR3 sequence is 14 residues long. The CDR3 DNA reads TGTGCCAGTCAGCCTAGCGGGAGGCGAGGGGAGCAGTACTTC. Translating gives CASQPSGRRGEQYF.

The V call is TRBV2, the J call TRBJ2-1; a possible D gene is TRBD2 (5 bases). Trimming pared 6 bases from V and 8 bases from J, leaving 14 bases between. This CDR3 spans 13 amino acids. Per the germline V gene, CDR1 is SNHLY and CDR2 is FYNNEI. The CDR3, as DNA: TGTGCCAGCAGGGCTAGCCCTGGGGATGAGCAGTTCTTC. Its protein is CASRASPGDEQFF.

On this clone: The junction departs from germline at one end; a sequencing error may be responsible. V gene TRBV9 combines with J gene TRBJ2-5; 9 positions agree with TRBD2. This CDR3 is 19 amino acids long. Germline CDR1 and CDR2: SGDLS and YYNGEE. The CDR3, as DNA: TGTGCCCGCAGCGTAGGGTTACTAGCGGGCGGGGGGGGACAAGAGACCCAGTACTTC. Protein sequence: CARSVGLLAGGGGQETQYF.